This note documents a single TCR beta chain sequence. The clone's antigen remains unknown. No clone much larger than this one lies a single base away; base qualities are absent. The data belong to a study of cytomegalovirus exposure and HLA in healthy donors (dated by TCRdb to about 2017). Context from the whole study: According to an earlier analysis of several hundred of the donors, some 170 million T cells yielded 90 million to 130 million unique TCR beta sequences and around 300 Gb of sequence data. The later analysis used no new phenotypic data to find candidate immune exposures, relying instead on TCR beta sequences and their occurrence across donors. To predict cytomegalovirus infection status, the study brought together high-throughput TCR immunosequencing, statistical association of individual TCRs with disease status, and machine learning. The study aimed to test whether signatures of past pathogen exposure could be identified by cataloging public T cell receptors. Besides the first cohort of roughly 640 subjects, a separate validation cohort made up of about 120 different subjects was used. Donor age, sex, ethnicity and CMV serostatus were compiled alongside the repertoire data. To study patterns of TCR occurrence, a later analysis re-analyzed previously published TCR beta repertoires from 700 or so donors and added high-resolution HLA genotyping. Roughly 300 gigabases of sequencing data and approximately 92 million unique TCR sequences made up an early release that covered some 640 HLA-typed donors. The number of typed donors differed by locus: about 620-630 for A, B, C, DRB1 and DQB1; 500 to 550 for DQA1; approximately 600 for DPA1; and about 450 for DPB1. All discovery cohort repertoires had been generated using a single sequencing platform. The T cell repertoires of several hundred subjects were profiled by immunosequencing and related to cytomegalovirus serostatus. Class I and class II HLA loci were covered by the typing at four-digit resolution. In a later genetic analysis, genome-wide SNP genotypes for about 55% of the roughly 700 donors were used, and that subset was treated as a discovery cohort. An earlier analysis of 587 of the donors used high-throughput TCR beta sequencing to judge whether each TCR beta V gene segment behaved as functional or pseudogenic. On average, around 230,000 unique TCR beta nucleotide sequences were sequenced per donor among 398 genotyped donors of the cohort, with roughly 18% of those sequences being non-productive. The genetic ancestry cluster associated with self-reported Caucasian donors included roughly four fifths of the approximately 410 genotyped donors. A handful of DR-DQ haplotypes were handled as single units for association and clustering because linkage in the cohort was strong.

Study-wide conclusions, independent of this receptor: According to a later analysis, parvovirus B19, influenza, CMV and Epstein-Barr virus appeared linked to several top co-occurrence clusters. In a later analysis, around 17,000 TCR beta sequences were associated with specific HLA alleles at a false discovery rate of 0.05. Strong co-occurrence of HLA alleles, especially DR and DQ, made assigning TCR associations to individual alleles difficult. The earlier analysis of some 560 of the donors excluded seventeen rarely observed V segments, including chromosome 9 orphons, because counts were too low. A later genetic analysis associated a missense DCLRE1C variant with V-gene and J-gene trimming of TCR beta chains, and an independent cohort replicated the association. Correlated functional status among segregating V segments might reflect linkage disequilibrium, but an unknown experimental factor could not be ruled out. Immune exposure information for the cohort was limited to CMV serostatus. A total of fewer than 200 TCR beta chains were listed by the study as associated with cytomegalovirus. Roughly uniform sequencing depth across donors was assumed in presence/absence analyses, although this assumption may not hold. Across donors, most TCR sequences were observed very rarely, whereas some public TCRs were present in many individuals. Compared with the 666-donor mean, donors in an Asian-associated ancestry cluster had fewer N-insertions in productive TCRs, according to a later genetic analysis. A group of highly shared sequence variants was considered likely to be a technical artifact of the sequencing pipeline. Only TCR beta chains were sequenced in this cohort, and the absence of alpha or paired-chain data limited detectable features. Some IMGT-functional V segments, including TRBV6-2 and TRBV6-3, could not be told apart with the 87-base-pair reads, so those segments were excluded. Cytomegalovirus status was reported to be diagnosed by the classifier with high specificity and sensitivity in both the original and validation cohorts. A further reported finding was that TCR beta sequences accurately predicted the HLA-A and HLA-B alleles for most subjects in the first cohort. According to a later analysis, most CMV-associated TCR beta chains appeared to be HLA-restricted, and the HLA associations seemed to be driven largely by CMV exposure. HLA typing was unavailable for some donors at each locus, so association tests used only the typed subset. A later analysis found that TCR association rates varied across HLA loci, with DRB1 alleles showing the most associated TCRs and HLA-C alleles the fewest. A later analysis found that HLA-associated TCR beta chains were more clonally expanded and had lower generation probabilities than equally common non-associated chains. The authors suggested that the approach could potentially be extended to other disease states and immunological phenotypes. In vitro tests confirmed that a few of the cytomegalovirus-associated TCR beta chains recognize cytomegalovirus antigens. Broadly in line with IMGT annotations, most TCR beta V segments showed up in productive rearrangements about 90% or about 30% of the time in an earlier analysis of around 600 of the donors.

In total, roughly 670 healthy bone marrow donors made up the cohort. At the time of sampling, every cohort member was nominally healthy, though immune exposures that went unrecorded were likely present. The donor was CMV seronegative and belonged to the group of 320 or so seronegative cohort members. A peripheral blood sample was provided by each donor, and peripheral blood mononuclear cells were used for TCR beta sequencing. Genomic DNA extraction from the blood cell samples was performed with the Qiagen DNeasy Blood Extraction Kit. Cut back by 3 bases and 1 base, the V and J ends lie 10 bases apart. CDR3 length: 14 amino acids, cysteine to phenylalanine. Of all the DNA, just the CDR3 is kept, 42 bases in frame from base 1. The germline V gene encodes CDR1 SGHRS and CDR2 YFSETQ. The receptor library was made with the immunoSEQ multiplex PCR assay. A mixture of 60 forward primers for TCR Vbeta segments and 13 reverse primers for TCR Jbeta segments was used in the multiplex PCR. A multiplex PCR assay on genomic DNA amplified the CDR3 region of rearranged TCR beta genes. The amplified TCR beta libraries were sequenced on the Illumina HiSeq System as 87-base-pair reads. Regarding the original processing steps: A later analysis counted approximately 84 million unique TCR beta chains across the 550 to 750 repertoires, and some 11 million of these chains were shared by at least two donors. Raw reads were error-corrected and collapsed into unique sequences with a nearest-neighbor algorithm that merged closely related sequences to remove PCR and sequencing errors. To assign V, D and J gene segments, CDR3 sequences were aligned to IMGT reference sequences. For a sequence to be retained, at least a six-nucleotide match to both a V gene segment and a J gene segment was required. A rearrangement was called productive if the CDR3 had no stop codons and remained in frame with V and J, and every other rearrangement was called non-productive. Following IMGT convention, CDR3 was defined as the stretch from the second conserved V-encoded cysteine to the conserved J-encoded phenylalanine. In an earlier analysis of roughly 580 of the donors, sequences lacking an unambiguous match to a single V gene segment were excluded. In an earlier analysis of 587 of the donors, V segments were called functional above 56.7% productive rearrangements and were called segregating when the between-donor standard deviation exceeded 5%. A statistical classification framework was built for diagnosing cytomegalovirus status from the catalog of TCR beta chain sequences. In a later analysis, V and J genes were assigned by comparing TCR nucleotide sequences against IMGT/GENE-DB human TR gene sequences. Using the TCRdist pipeline, a later analysis assigned CDR3 sequences along with most-parsimonious VDJ recombination scenarios. In a later analysis, every TCR beta chain was defined by the combination of its CDR3 amino acid sequence and its V-gene family, and reads without a unique V-gene family were dropped. To address suspected cross-contamination and a sequencing artifact, a later analysis removed 450 to 700 highly shared, low-generation-probability nucleotide sequences. For each public chain, a later analysis derived a clonal expansion index from normalized ranks of inferred template counts within each repertoire. A later analysis computed generation probabilities with a VDJ recombination model fitted to out-of-frame rearrangements, and checked the results against IGoR. In a later analysis, TCR-TCR, TCR-HLA and TCR-CMV co-occurrence was scored with hypergeometric tests, and a repertoire-size bias correction was applied to TCR pairs. A later analysis estimated false discovery rates by permuting HLA or CMV assignments 20 times. A later analysis grouped co-occurring TCRs with DBSCAN, adding TCRdist sequence similarity when clustering within HLA-allele-positive subsets. Repertoires with fewer than 30,000 or more than 120,000 public chains were left out of co-occurrence clustering, as were a handful of repertoires with anomalous nucleotide sharing. Held by TCRdb, this immuneACCESS table contains in-frame sequences only and omits some clones. Under half of the omission traces to an unresolved V gene where checked; the cause of the rest is unknown. The V and J calls and the clone size are those of that table, but D and trimming were determined from the DNA. Counted in this sample were 150,000 or so clones; 74% of them appeared once. The ten largest clonotypes hold roughly 2% of the sample.

The sample taken for sequencing was PBMCs. This clonotype originated in a man aged 30-40 years in good health and CMV-seronegative. The chain uses TRBV5-1 and TRBJ2-5; TRBD2 is perhaps the D gene, given 6 matching bases. This receptor has the CDR3 CASSWRRAQETQYF. The sequenced DNA is TGCGCCAGCAGCTGGAGGAGGGCCCAAGAGACCCAGTACTTC.